A single sample gave rise to the 17 T cell receptor beta chains below, sequenced in a study of shared clonotypes between healthy human individuals. Measured with immunoSEQ multiplex PCR; TCRdb has only the in-frame clones, and not every one. The data hold around 430,000 clones, with 79% observed a single time. Material for sequencing was PBMCs. The receptors stem from a woman aged 40 to 50 in good health. Some clones in this sample may be carry-over from other donors' samples.

As to this clone: Other DNA sequences in the sample encode the same CDR3. This chain links TRBV7-9 with TRBJ2-2; D remains unclear. The CDR3 runs to 14 residues. The V and J ends lost 5 bases and 1 base respectively, with 8 bases between them. Germline-derived CDR1 and CDR2 are SEHNR and FQNEAQ (reference sequence). In DNA form, the CDR3 reads TGTGCCAGCAGCCTGACACAGAACACCGGGGAGCTGTTTTTT. Its translation: CASSLTQNTGELFF. Full variable domain (outside the CDR3, taken from reference TRBV7-9 and TRBJ2-2): DTGVSQNPRHKITKRGQNVTFRCDPISEHNRLYWYRQTLGQGPEFLTYFQNEAQLEKSRLLSDRFSAERPKGSFSTLEIQRTEQGDSAMYLCASSLTQNTGELFFGEGSRLTVL.

The V gene is TRBV6-6, the J gene TRBJ2-7, with 7 bases that match TRBD1. Per the germline V gene, CDR1 is MNHNY and CDR2 is SVGAGI (reference sequence). J gave up 7 bases and V 2 bases, and 8 bases lay outside the gene matches. CDR3 size: 14 residues. The CDR3 here is CASSYPGGRIEQYF. CDR3 nucleotide sequence: TGTGCCAGCAGTTACCCAGGGGGTAGAATAGAGCAGTACTTC.

The V gene is TRBV5-1, the J gene TRBJ1-1; D remains unclear. Germline lookup yields CDR1 SGHRS and CDR2 YFSETQ. Trimming took 0 bases from V and 4 from J, leaving 7 bases between them. The CDR3 length is 13 residues. The CDR3 loop is CASSLGGGTEAFF. The CDR3 bases are TGCGCCAGCAGCTTGGGGGGAGGCACTGAAGCTTTCTTT.

V gene TRBV7-9 combines with J gene TRBJ2-3; 11 bases map to TRBD1. Germline values: CDR1 SEHNR, CDR2 FQNEAQ (reference sequence). The CDR3 is 14 amino acids. After removal of 7 bases from V and 6 bases from J, the junction contained 6 bases not matched to a gene. Here the CDR3 DNA reads TGTGCCAGCATACGGACAGGGGGCGCGGATACGCAGTATTTT. Protein: CASIRTGGADTQYF.

The chain joins TRBV11-2 to TRBJ2-7; 9 nucleotides match TRBD2. The J segment lost 0 bases and the V segment lost 5 bases, leaving 5 bases of the junction unmatched. The germline gives CDR1 SGHAT, CDR2 FQNNGV. CDR3 length: 15 amino acids. The CDR3 region is CASSTGTSISYEQYF. In DNA form, the CDR3 reads TGTGCCAGCAGCACGGGGACTAGCATCTCCTACGAGCAGTACTTC.

A single count supports this clone. The rearrangement joins TRBV2 to TRBJ2-2; D uncertain. The V gene lost 6 bases and the J gene lost 6 bases, with 11 bases spanning the gap. This CDR3 spans 13 amino acids. Germline CDR1 SNHLY, CDR2 FYNNEI. Here the CDR3 reads CASSWTESGELFF. The CDR3 DNA is TGTGCCAGCAGCTGGACGGAGTCCGGGGAGCTGTTTTTT.

Regarding this clone: Compared with germline, one end of the junction differs, possibly owing to a read error. The chain recombines TRBV9 with TRBJ2-7, with TRBD1 matching over 7 bases. CDR3 length: 16 amino acids. Per germline, CDR1 SGDLS and CDR2 YYNGEE. The CDR3 reads CASSVGGIGAPYEQYF. DNA of the CDR3: TGTGCCAGCAGTGTAGGGGGCATAGGTGCCCCCTACGAGCAGTACTTC.

The chain couples TRBV6-5 to TRBJ2-5, with no clear D. This CDR3 comprises 15 residues. Trimming took off 0 bases at V and 3 bases at J, with 11 bases between the two ends. CDR1 is MNHEY and CDR2 is SVGAGI in the germline V gene. This CDR3 is CASSYSGSGEETQYF. The CDR3 DNA sequence: TGTGCCAGCAGTTACTCGGGGTCTGGGGAAGAGACCCAGTACTTC.

This clone was counted a few times. The rearrangement joins TRBV2 to TRBJ1-4, with 8 bases that match TRBD1. V shed 5 bases, J shed 8 bases, and the junction held 10 bases outside the gene matches. The V gene's germline CDR1 is SNHLY and CDR2 FYNNEI. The CDR3 is 15 amino acids. The CDR3 region is CASSTTGVRGEKLFF. CDR3 in DNA: TGTGCCAGCAGTACGACAGGGGTCCGCGGGGAAAAACTGTTTTTT.

This clone turned up a few times. The J gene is TRBJ1-1, the V gene TRBV30; D is uncertain. Germline-derived CDR1 and CDR2 are GTSNPN and SVGIG (reference sequence). V lost 5 bases, J lost 1 base, and 8 bases lay in between. CDR3 length: 12 amino acids. The CDR3 region has the DNA TGTGCCTGGGACCTGGCGAACACTGAAGCTTTCTTT. It is translated as CAWDLANTEAFF.

This clone was observed many times. The chain is built from TRBV5-4 and TRBJ2-3; D not resolved. From germline, CDR1 is SGHNT and CDR2 YYREEE (reference sequence). V was shortened by 4 bases and J by 6 bases, with 12 bases between the two germline ends. The CDR3 is 13 amino acids. The CDR3 loop is CASSSYQFDTQYF. CDR3 sequence (DNA): TGTGCCAGCAGCAGCTACCAGTTCGATACGCAGTATTTT.

V usage is TRBV10-3 and J usage is TRBJ2-7, with 12 bases identical to TRBD2. The CDR3 extends over 14 amino acids. J lost 4 bases, V lost 6 bases, and 4 bases had no gene match. Germline V lookup: CDR1 ENHRY, CDR2 SYGVKD. The DNA for the CDR3 is TGTGCCATCAGGTGGACTAGCGGGAATTACGAGCAGTACTTC. It codes for CAIRWTSGNYEQYF.

V is TRBV27 and J is TRBJ2-7; D possibly corresponds to TRBD1 (5 bases). CDR1 is MNHEY, CDR2 SMNVEV, per germline (reference sequence). The CDR3 runs 12 residues. V dropped 6 bases and J dropped 3 bases, with 9 bases sitting between them. CDR3: CASRDNGYEQYF. CDR3 nucleotide sequence: TGTGCCAGCAGGGACAACGGCTACGAGCAGTACTTC.

This chain joins TRBV7-8 and TRBJ2-7; D may be TRBD1 (6 bases). Trimming pared 2 bases from V and 4 bases from J, leaving 18 bases between. Germline-derived CDR1 and CDR2 are SGHVS and FQNEAQ. The CDR3 has 16 residues. The CDR3 bases are TGTGCCAGCAGCTTATTGTCCGGGCAGGGGATGTACGAGCAGTACTTC. This encodes CASSLLSGQGMYEQYF.

This clone was seen just once. The gene calls are TRBV7-8 and TRBJ2-2; D not resolved. This CDR3 spans 14 amino acids. The germline V gene encodes CDR1 SGHVS and CDR2 FQNEAQ. V was shortened by 2 bases and J by 0 bases, with 4 bases between the two germline ends. DNA of the CDR3: TGTGCCAGCAGCTTATTAGCGAACACCGGGGAGCTGTTTTTT. This gives the protein CASSLLANTGELFF.

The rearrangement links TRBV2 to TRBJ1-4, with D unresolved. Trimming pared 5 bases from V and 3 bases from J, leaving 10 bases between. The CDR3 totals 14 residues. Germline V gene lookup returns CDR1 SNHLY and CDR2 FYNNEI. The CDR3 loop reads CASSKGNANEKLFF. The CDR3 region has the DNA TGTGCCAGCAGTAAGGGAAACGCTAATGAAAAACTGTTTTTT.

The chain joins TRBV4-3 to TRBJ2-1; 7 bases align to TRBD2. Germline CDR1 and CDR2: LGHNA and YSLEER. With 3 bases clipped from V and 4 bases from J, the junction kept 6 bases outside the gene matches. The CDR3 extends over 15 amino acids. CDR3 region: CASSQTSYSYNEQFF. The CDR3 coding sequence is TGCGCCAGCAGCCAGACTAGCTATTCGTACAATGAGCAGTTCTTC.